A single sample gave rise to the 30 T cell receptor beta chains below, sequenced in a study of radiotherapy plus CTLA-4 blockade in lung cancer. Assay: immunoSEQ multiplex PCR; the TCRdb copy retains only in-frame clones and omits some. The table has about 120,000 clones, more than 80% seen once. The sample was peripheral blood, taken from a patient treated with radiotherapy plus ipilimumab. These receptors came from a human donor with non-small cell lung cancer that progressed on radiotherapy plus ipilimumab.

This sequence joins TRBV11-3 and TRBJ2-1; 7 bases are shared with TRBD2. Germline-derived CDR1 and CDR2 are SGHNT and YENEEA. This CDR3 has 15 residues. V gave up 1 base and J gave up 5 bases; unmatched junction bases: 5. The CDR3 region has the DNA TGTGCCAGCAGCTTAGTGTCGGGAGGAGACAATGAGCAGTTCTTC. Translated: CASSLVSGGDNEQFF.

The CDR3 DNA is TGCAGCGCCCATCCAGCGGGAGGGCGAGGGGAGACCCAGTACTTC. This gives the protein CSAHPAGGRGETQYF. The chain uses TRBV29-1 and TRBJ2-5; 10 bases map to TRBD2. Losses at the gene ends were 7 bases for V and 5 bases for J; bases not matched to a gene: 13. This CDR3 is 15 amino acids long. Germline CDR1 SQVTM, CDR2 ANQGSEA.

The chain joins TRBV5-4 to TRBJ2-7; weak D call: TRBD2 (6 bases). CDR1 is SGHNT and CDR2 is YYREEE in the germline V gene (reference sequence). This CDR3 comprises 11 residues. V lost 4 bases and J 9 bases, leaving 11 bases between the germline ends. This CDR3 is CASSTGRGQYF. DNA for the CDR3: TGTGCCAGCAGCACCGGGCGGGGGCAGTACTTC.

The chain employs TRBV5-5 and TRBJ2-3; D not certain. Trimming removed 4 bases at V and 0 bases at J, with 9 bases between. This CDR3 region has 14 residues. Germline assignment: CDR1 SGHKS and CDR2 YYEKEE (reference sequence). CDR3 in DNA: TGTGCCAGCAGCAGCTGGGTTAGCACAGATACGCAGTATTTT. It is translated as CASSSWVSTDTQYF.

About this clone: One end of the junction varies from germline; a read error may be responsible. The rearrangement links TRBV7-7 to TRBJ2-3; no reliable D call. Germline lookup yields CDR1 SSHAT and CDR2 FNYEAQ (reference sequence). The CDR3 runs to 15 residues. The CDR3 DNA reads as TGTGCTAGCAGCTTAACCCTGTCTAGCACAGATACGCAGTATTTT. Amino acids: CASSLTLSSTDTQYF. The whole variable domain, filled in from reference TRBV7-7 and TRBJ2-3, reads GAGVSQSPRYKVTKRGQDVTLRCDPISSHATLYWYQQALGQGPEFLTYFNYEAQPDKSGLPSDRFSAERPEGSISTLTIQRTEQRDSAMYRCASSLTLSSTDTQYFGPGTRLTVL.

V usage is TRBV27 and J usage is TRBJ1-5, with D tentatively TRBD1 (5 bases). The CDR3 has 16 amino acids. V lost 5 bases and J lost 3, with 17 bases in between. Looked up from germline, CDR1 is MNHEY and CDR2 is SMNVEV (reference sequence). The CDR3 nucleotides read TGTGCCAGCAGTGGATCTGAGACAGACCACAATCAGCCCCAGCATTTT. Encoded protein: CASSGSETDHNQPQHF.

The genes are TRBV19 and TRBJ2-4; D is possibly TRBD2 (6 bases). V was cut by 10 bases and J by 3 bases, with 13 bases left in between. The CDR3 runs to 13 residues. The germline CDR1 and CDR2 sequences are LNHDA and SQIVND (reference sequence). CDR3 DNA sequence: TGTGCCACTCGGGAGCGGGTCAAAAACATTCAGTACTTC. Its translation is CATRERVKNIQYF. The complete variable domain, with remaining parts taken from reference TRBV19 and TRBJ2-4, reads DGGITQSPKYLFRKEGQNVTLSCEQNLNHDAMYWYRQDPGQGLRLIYYSQIVNDFQKGDIAEGYSVSREKKESFPLTVTSAQKNPTAFYLCATRERVKNIQYFGAGTRLSVL.

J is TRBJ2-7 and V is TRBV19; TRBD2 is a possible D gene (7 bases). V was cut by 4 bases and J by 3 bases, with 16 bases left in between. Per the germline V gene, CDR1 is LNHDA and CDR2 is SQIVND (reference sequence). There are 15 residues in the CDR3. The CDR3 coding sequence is TGTGCCAGTAGTACGGGGAGGGGGGCGAGCTACGAGCAGTACTTC. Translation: CASSTGRGASYEQYF.

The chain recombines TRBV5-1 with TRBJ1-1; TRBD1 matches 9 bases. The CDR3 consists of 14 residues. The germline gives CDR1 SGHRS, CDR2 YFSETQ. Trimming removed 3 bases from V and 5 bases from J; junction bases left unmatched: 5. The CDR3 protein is CASSSGQGPTEAFF. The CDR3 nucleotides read TGCGCCAGCAGCTCGGGACAGGGACCAACTGAAGCTTTCTTT.

The CDR3 nucleotides are TGTGCCAGCAGCTTGGTGGGACAGCGAAGTTATGGCTACACCTTC. Its translation is CASSLVGQRSYGYTF. This chain links TRBV5-6 with TRBJ1-2; TRBD1 agrees at 7 bases. V shed 0 bases, J shed 5 bases, and the junction held 7 bases outside the gene matches. This CDR3 comprises 15 residues. Looked up from germline, CDR1 is SGHDT and CDR2 is YYEEEE.

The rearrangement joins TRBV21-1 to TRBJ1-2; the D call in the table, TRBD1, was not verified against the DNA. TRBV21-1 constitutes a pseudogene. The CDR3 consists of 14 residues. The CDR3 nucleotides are TGTGCCAGCAGCAAAGCCAGGGGGGTCTATGGCTACACCTTC. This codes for CASSKARGVYGYTF.

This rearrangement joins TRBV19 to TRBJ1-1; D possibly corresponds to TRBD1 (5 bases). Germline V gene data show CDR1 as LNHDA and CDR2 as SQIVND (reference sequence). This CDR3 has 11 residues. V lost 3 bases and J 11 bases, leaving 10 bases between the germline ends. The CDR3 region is CASSIEGRAFF. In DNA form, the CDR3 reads TGTGCCAGTAGTATCGAGGGGAGGGCTTTCTTT.

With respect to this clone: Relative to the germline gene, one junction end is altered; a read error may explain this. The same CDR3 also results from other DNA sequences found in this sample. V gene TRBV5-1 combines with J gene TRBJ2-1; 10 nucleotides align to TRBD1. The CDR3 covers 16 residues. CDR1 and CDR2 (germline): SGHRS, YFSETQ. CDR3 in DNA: TGCGCCAGCAGTCTAGGACAGGGGGGGTCCTATAATGAGCAGTTCTTC. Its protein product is CASSLGQGGSYNEQFF.

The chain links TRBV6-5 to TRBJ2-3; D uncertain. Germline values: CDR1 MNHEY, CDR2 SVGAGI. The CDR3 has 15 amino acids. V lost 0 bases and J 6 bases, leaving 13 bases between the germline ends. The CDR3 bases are TGTGCCAGCAGTTACTCGAACCAAGGCTTCGATACGCAGTATTTT. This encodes CASSYSNQGFDTQYF.

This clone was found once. The CDR3: CASSGASGRGYEQYF. The CDR3 DNA reads TGTGCCAGCAGTGGGGCTAGCGGGAGGGGGTACGAGCAGTACTTC. The rearrangement uses TRBV6-1 and TRBJ2-7, with 12 bases fitting TRBD2. The junction had 5 bases not matched to a gene; V was cut back by 4 bases and J by 4 bases. The germline gives CDR1 MNHNS, CDR2 SASEGT. The CDR3 length is 15 residues.

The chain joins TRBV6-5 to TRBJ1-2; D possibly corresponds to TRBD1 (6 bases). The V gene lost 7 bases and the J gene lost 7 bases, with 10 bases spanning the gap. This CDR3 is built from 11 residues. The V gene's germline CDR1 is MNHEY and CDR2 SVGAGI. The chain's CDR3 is CASTQGGGYTF. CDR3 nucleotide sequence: TGTGCCAGCACACAGGGCGGTGGCTACACCTTC.

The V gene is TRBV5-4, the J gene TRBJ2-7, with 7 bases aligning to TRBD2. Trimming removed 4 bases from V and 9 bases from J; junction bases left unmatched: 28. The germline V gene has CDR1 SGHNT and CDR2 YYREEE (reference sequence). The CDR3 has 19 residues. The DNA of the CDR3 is TGTGCCAGCAGCCTGGGCGGCAGGCCTTCGGGCGGGAGCGCTCGGGGGCAGTACTTC. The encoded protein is CASSLGGRPSGGSARGQYF.

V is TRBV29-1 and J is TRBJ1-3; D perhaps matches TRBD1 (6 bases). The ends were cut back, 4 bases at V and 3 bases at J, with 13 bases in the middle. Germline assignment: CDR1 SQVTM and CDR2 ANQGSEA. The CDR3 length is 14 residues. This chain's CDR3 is CSVVGGAGGNTIYF. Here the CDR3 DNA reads TGCAGCGTTGTCGGGGGGGCCGGTGGAAACACCATATATTTT.

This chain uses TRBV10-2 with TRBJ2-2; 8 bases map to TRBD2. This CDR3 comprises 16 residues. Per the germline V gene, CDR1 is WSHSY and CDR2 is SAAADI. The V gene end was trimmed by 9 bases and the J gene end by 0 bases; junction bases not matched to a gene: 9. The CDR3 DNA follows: TGCGCCAGTACAACCGGGAGGGCCCCGAACACCGGGGAGCTGTTTTTT. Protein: CASTTGRAPNTGELFF.

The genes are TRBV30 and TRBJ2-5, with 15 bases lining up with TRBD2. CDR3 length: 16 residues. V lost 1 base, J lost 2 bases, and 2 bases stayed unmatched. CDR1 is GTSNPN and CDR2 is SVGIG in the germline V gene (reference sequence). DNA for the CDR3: TGTGCCTGGAGTGAGGGACTAGCGGGAGGTCAAGAGACCCAGTACTTC. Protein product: CAWSEGLAGGQETQYF.

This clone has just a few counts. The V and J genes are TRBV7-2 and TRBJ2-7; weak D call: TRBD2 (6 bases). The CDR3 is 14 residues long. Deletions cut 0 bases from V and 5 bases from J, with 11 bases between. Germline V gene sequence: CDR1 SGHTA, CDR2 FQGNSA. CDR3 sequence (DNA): TGTGCCAGCAGCTTAGCTGGAGGGTGGCACGAGCAGTACTTC. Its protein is CASSLAGGWHEQYF. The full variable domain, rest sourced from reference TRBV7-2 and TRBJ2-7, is GAGVSQSPSNKVTEKGKDVELRCDPISGHTALYWYRQSLGQGLEFLIYFQGNSAPDKSGLPSDRFSAERTGGSVSTLTIQRTQQEDSAVYLCASSLAGGWHEQYFGPGTRLTVT.

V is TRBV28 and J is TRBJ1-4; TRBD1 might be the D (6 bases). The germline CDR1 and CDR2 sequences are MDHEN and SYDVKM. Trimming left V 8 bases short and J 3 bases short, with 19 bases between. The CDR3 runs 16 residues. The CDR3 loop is CASVSLGARANEKLFF. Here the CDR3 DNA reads TGTGCCAGCGTTTCTTTGGGGGCGCGGGCTAATGAAAAACTGTTTTTT.

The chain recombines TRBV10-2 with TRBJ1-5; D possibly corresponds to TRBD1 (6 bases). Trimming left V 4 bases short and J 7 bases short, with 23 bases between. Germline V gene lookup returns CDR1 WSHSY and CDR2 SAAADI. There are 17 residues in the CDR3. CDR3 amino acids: CASSVTGGAGAGQPQHF. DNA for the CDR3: TGCGCCAGCAGTGTTACTGGGGGTGCGGGGGCCGGGCAGCCCCAGCATTTT.

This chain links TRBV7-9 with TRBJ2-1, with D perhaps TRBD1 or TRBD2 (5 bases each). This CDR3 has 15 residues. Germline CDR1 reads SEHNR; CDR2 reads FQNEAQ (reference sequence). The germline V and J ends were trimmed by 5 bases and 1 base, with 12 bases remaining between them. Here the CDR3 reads CASSPPGSSYNEQFF. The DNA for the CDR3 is TGTGCCAGCAGCCCCCCAGGGAGTTCCTACAATGAGCAGTTCTTC.

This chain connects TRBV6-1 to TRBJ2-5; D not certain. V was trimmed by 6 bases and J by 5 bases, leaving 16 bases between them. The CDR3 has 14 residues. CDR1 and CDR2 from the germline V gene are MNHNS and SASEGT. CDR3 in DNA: TGTGCCAGCAGAGACCCTGGACCTACCGAGACCCAGTACTTC. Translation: CASRDPGPTETQYF.

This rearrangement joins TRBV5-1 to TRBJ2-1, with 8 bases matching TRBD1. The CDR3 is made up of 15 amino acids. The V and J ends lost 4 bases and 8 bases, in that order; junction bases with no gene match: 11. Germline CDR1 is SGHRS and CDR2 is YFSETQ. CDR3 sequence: CASSPTGQGGYEQFF. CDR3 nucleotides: TGCGCCAGCAGCCCAACTGGACAGGGAGGATATGAGCAGTTCTTC.

The CDR3 spells CASSESWGQPQHF. For the CDR3, the DNA is TGCGCCAGCAGTGAGTCATGGGGCCAGCCCCAGCATTTT. V usage is TRBV10-1 and J usage is TRBJ1-5; a weak D match, TRBD1 (5 bases). CDR1 is WNHNN and CDR2 is SYGVQD in the germline V gene (reference sequence). The length of the CDR3 is 13 residues. Deletions cut 0 bases from V and 7 bases from J, with 7 bases between.

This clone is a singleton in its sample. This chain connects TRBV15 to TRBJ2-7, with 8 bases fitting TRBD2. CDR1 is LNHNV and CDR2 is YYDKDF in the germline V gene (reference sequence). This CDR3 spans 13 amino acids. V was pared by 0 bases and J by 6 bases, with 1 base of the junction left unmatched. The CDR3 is CATSREGTSEQYF. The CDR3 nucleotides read TGTGCCACCAGCAGAGAGGGGACTAGCGAGCAGTACTTC.

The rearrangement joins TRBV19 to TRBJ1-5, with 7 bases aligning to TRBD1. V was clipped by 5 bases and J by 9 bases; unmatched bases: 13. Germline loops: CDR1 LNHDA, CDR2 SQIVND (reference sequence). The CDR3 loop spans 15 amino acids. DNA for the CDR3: TGTGCCAGTAGTCTGACAGGGCCGCTGGATAGGCCCCAGCATTTT. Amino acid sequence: CASSLTGPLDRPQHF.

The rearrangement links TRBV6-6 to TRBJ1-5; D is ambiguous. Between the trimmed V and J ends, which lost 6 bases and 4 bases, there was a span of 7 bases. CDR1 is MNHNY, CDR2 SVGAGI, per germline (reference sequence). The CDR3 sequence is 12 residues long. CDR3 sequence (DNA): TGTGCCAGCAGCCCCCAGAATCAGCCCCAGCATTTT. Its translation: CASSPQNQPQHF.